Below, 29 T cell receptor beta chains from the same sample are listed, as sequenced in a study of shared clonotypes between healthy human individuals. Using immunoSEQ multiplex PCR, the repertoire was profiled, and TCRdb retains in-frame clones only, with some absent. Of 800,000 to 1,200,000 clones in the sample, about 80% were seen once. Input material: memory CD4+ T cells from PBMCs. As for subset: CD45RA-negative fraction. The receptors derive from a man younger than 30 in good health. Some clones in this sample may be carry-over from other donors' samples.

This chain joins TRBV15 and TRBJ2-5, with D perhaps assigned TRBD1 or TRBD2 (5 bases each). The CDR3 runs to 19 residues. Germline V lookup: CDR1 LNHNV, CDR2 YYDKDF (reference sequence). Trimming took off 0 bases at V and 4 bases at J, with 24 bases between the two ends. The CDR3 DNA sequence: TGTGCCACCAGCAGAGATTCCGGGTATCAGGGAGTGTTTGGAGAGACCCAGTACTTC. It encodes CATSRDSGYQGVFGETQYF.

This sequence joins TRBV28 and TRBJ1-2; 8 bases agree with TRBD1. The germline V gene has CDR1 MDHEN and CDR2 SYDVKM. The CDR3 extends over 15 amino acids. After removal of 8 bases from V and 8 bases from J, the junction contained 16 bases not matched to a gene. The CDR3 spells CASGSQGQGSGGYTF. CDR3 sequence (DNA): TGTGCCAGCGGGTCCCAAGGACAGGGATCGGGAGGCTACACCTTC.

The chain couples TRBV4-3 to TRBJ2-3, with 7 bases matching TRBD2. Trimming cost V 0 bases and J 1 base; bases outside gene matches: 7. Germline V gene lookup returns CDR1 LGHNA and CDR2 YSLEER. The CDR3 is made up of 17 amino acids. CDR3 in DNA: TGCGCCAGCAGCCAAGATTTCGGCGGGAGCGGCACAGATACGCAGTATTTT. Residues: CASSQDFGGSGTDTQYF.

This sequence joins TRBV5-1 and TRBJ1-4; D might be TRBD1 (5 bases). CDR1 and CDR2 (germline): SGHRS, YFSETQ. The CDR3 extends over 18 amino acids. V gave up 1 base and J gave up 4 bases, with 20 bases separating them. The DNA of the CDR3 is TGCGCCAGCAGCTTGTTCGTCGGGGGAAGGGCAAGTAATGAAAAACTGTTTTTT. As protein: CASSLFVGGRASNEKLFF.

The chain combines TRBV7-2 with TRBJ2-5; a possible D gene is TRBD2 (7 bases). Germline CDR1 SGHTA, CDR2 FQGNSA. There are 15 residues in the CDR3. The V end lost 7 bases, the J end lost 1 base, and 16 bases lay between the germline ends. The DNA for the CDR3 is TGTGCCAGCAAGGGGCGGGGGCCTAGCCAAGAGACCCAGTACTTC. This translates into CASKGRGPSQETQYF.

The table lists this clone with a few counts. The J gene is TRBJ1-5, the V gene TRBV2; 8 nucleotides line up with TRBD1. J gave up 3 bases and V 10 bases, and 5 bases lay outside the gene matches. This CDR3 is built from 13 residues. Germline lookup yields CDR1 SNHLY and CDR2 FYNNEI. The CDR3 DNA sequence: TGTGCCACCAGGGGGCAGTACAATCAGCCCCAGCATTTT. Its translation: CATRGQYNQPQHF.

The gene calls are TRBV4-3 and TRBJ2-5; D unclear. Germline values: CDR1 LGHNA, CDR2 YSLEER. The CDR3 contains 14 residues. V gave up 3 bases and J gave up 5 bases, with 13 bases separating them. The CDR3 loop reads CASSQETPAETQYF. The CDR3, as DNA: TGCGCCAGCAGCCAGGAGACACCCGCGGAGACCCAGTACTTC.

The rearrangement uses TRBV2 and TRBJ1-2; D uncertain. Trimming removed 3 bases from V and 2 bases from J, with 16 bases in between. CDR1 is SNHLY and CDR2 is FYNNEI in the germline V gene. CDR3 length: 16 residues. In DNA form, the CDR3 reads TGTGCCAGCAGTGAGTATTTAGCGGAAAAGAACTATGGCTACACCTTC. Residues: CASSEYLAEKNYGYTF.

This sequence joins TRBV29-1 and TRBJ2-5; D may be TRBD2 (5 bases). CDR1 and CDR2 from the germline V gene are SQVTM and ANQGSEA. Deletions cut 5 bases from V and 3 bases from J, with 13 bases between. The CDR3 length is 13 residues. This CDR3 is CSVSDYGEETQYF. In nucleotides, the CDR3 is TGCAGCGTTAGCGACTATGGGGAAGAGACCCAGTACTTC.

This clone occurred once. The chain employs TRBV6-1 and TRBJ2-7; a possible D gene is TRBD2 (6 bases). Germline V gene lookup returns CDR1 MNHNS and CDR2 SASEGT. This CDR3 is built from 15 residues. Trimming cost V 8 bases and J 5 bases, with 22 bases left between them. CDR3: CASLGDRRVGHEQYF. CDR3 coding DNA: TGTGCCAGCTTAGGGGACCGGAGGGTTGGTCACGAGCAGTACTTC.

The V and J genes are TRBV27 and TRBJ2-1, with TRBD2 matching over 8 bases. The germline V gene has CDR1 MNHEY and CDR2 SMNVEV (reference sequence). Trimming removed 5 bases from V and 0 bases from J; junction bases left unmatched: 9. This CDR3 has 17 residues. In DNA, the CDR3 is TGTGCCAGCAGTCCCAGGACTAGCAGATTCTCCTACAATGAGCAGTTCTTC. This sequence encodes CASSPRTSRFSYNEQFF.

This chain links TRBV11-3 with TRBJ2-5; the match to TRBD2 covers 9 bases. V was clipped by 1 base and J by 5 bases; unmatched bases: 8. CDR1 is SGHNT, CDR2 YENEEA, per germline. CDR3 size: 16 residues. CDR3: CASSLGLKAGGETQYF. DNA for the CDR3: TGTGCCAGCAGCTTAGGATTGAAAGCGGGGGGCGAGACCCAGTACTTC.

This clone was observed a single time. The same CDR3 is also encoded by other DNA sequences in this sample. V usage is TRBV18 and J usage is TRBJ2-7, with D possibly matching TRBD2 (6 bases). V was clipped by 3 bases and J by 7 bases, with 10 bases between them. The CDR3 loop spans 12 amino acids. From germline, CDR1 is KGHSH and CDR2 LQKENI. The CDR3, as DNA: TGTGCCAGCTCACCTGGGGCGGGAGAGCAGTACTTC. Amino acid sequence: CASSPGAGEQYF.

This chain links TRBV5-1 with TRBJ2-1, with D perhaps TRBD1 or TRBD2 (5 bases each). This CDR3 is 14 amino acids long. Per the germline V gene, CDR1 is SGHRS and CDR2 is YFSETQ. V was cut by 2 bases and J by 2 bases, with 8 bases left in between. CDR3 sequence (DNA): TGCGCCAGCAGCTTCGGGACGACCTACAATGAGCAGTTCTTC. This encodes CASSFGTTYNEQFF.

CDR3 in amino acids: CASSLPGNRKVEQFF. The CDR3 nucleotides are TGTGCCAGCAGCTTACCCGGAAACCGCAAGGTGGAGCAGTTCTTC. V gene TRBV11-2 combines with J gene TRBJ2-1; no clear D. The germline V and J ends were trimmed by 2 bases and 10 bases, with 18 bases remaining between them. Germline values: CDR1 SGHAT, CDR2 FQNNGV. CDR3 length: 15 residues.

This clone was seen a single time. The genes are TRBV7-2 and TRBJ2-1; D tentatively fits TRBD1 or TRBD2 (5 bases each). Trimming removed 4 bases from V and 5 bases from J, with 15 bases in between. Germline CDR1 reads SGHTA; CDR2 reads FQGNSA. The CDR3 is made up of 15 amino acids. The DNA for the CDR3 is TGTGCCAGCAGCTCCCGTGGGACCACTAACAATGAGCAGTTCTTC. Translating it yields CASSSRGTTNNEQFF.

This clone came up once. This rearrangement joins TRBV9 to TRBJ2-3; 8 nucleotides agree with TRBD2. The CDR3 spans 16 residues. Germline V gene data show CDR1 as SGDLS and CDR2 as YYNGEE. V lost 3 bases and J lost 6; bases outside the gene matches: 12. The DNA for the CDR3 is TGTGCCAGCAGCGCTGTTCGAGCGGGAGTTCGGGATACGCAGTATTTT. Translation gives CASSAVRAGVRDTQYF.

Turning to this clone: The sample carries other DNA sequences with the same CDR3. The J gene is TRBJ1-2, the V gene TRBV27; unclear D gene. Germline CDR1 is MNHEY and CDR2 is SMNVEV (reference sequence). The CDR3 sequence is 13 residues long. Trimming left V 3 bases short and J 2 bases short, with 7 bases between. DNA of the CDR3: TGTGCCAGCAGTTTGAGACGGAACTATGGCTACACCTTC. It yields the protein CASSLRRNYGYTF.

Only one count was recorded for this clone. Different DNA sequences within this sample yield the same CDR3. J is TRBJ2-7 and V is TRBV11-2; D is uncertain. The germline CDR1 and CDR2 sequences are SGHAT and FQNNGV. The CDR3 runs 11 residues. V lost 6 bases and J lost 2, with 5 bases in between. CDR3 DNA sequence: TGTGCCAGCAGTCTCGCCTACGAGCAGTACTTC. Translating it yields CASSLAYEQYF.

As regards this clone: The sample has other DNA sequences that encode this CDR3 too. The chain has TRBV9 and TRBJ2-3; D is unresolved. This CDR3 is built from 12 residues. CDR1 is SGDLS, CDR2 YYNGEE, per germline. V lost 3 bases and J lost 3, with 5 bases in between. CDR3 sequence (DNA): TGTGCCAGCAGCGCCCGGACAGATACGCAGTATTTT. The encoded protein is CASSARTDTQYF.

The chain recombines TRBV14 with TRBJ2-4, with TRBD1 matching 9 bases. Germline trimming cut 4 bases from V and 6 bases from J; bases unmatched to any gene: 7. Germline V gene sequence: CDR1 SGHDN, CDR2 FVKESK. The CDR3 length is 15 residues. CDR3 protein: CASSPGTGRVNIQYF. DNA of the CDR3: TGTGCCAGCAGCCCGGGGACAGGGCGAGTAAACATTCAGTACTTC.

V and J are TRBV2 and TRBJ2-2; 13 bases are shared with TRBD2. The germline V gene encodes CDR1 SNHLY and CDR2 FYNNEI. The CDR3 sequence is 15 residues long. Trimming took 8 bases from V and 5 from J; bases not matched to a gene: 5. The CDR3 loop is CASGRGLAGTGELFF. As DNA, the CDR3 is TGTGCCAGCGGCCGGGGACTAGCGGGAACCGGGGAGCTGTTTTTT.

The V call is TRBV19, the J call TRBJ2-2; TRBD2 matches 9 bases. V trimming: 4 bases; J trimming: 4 bases; junction bases outside the gene matches: 16. CDR3 length: 19 residues. CDR1 and CDR2 from the germline V gene are LNHDA and SQIVND (reference sequence). For the CDR3, the DNA is TGTGCCAGTAGTAGTACCAGGCTCGGGGATAGCGGGAGCACCGGGGAGCTGTTTTTT. Protein product: CASSSTRLGDSGSTGELFF.

The chain combines TRBV13 with TRBJ1-3; TRBD1 matches at 8 bases. This CDR3 has 16 residues. Germline values: CDR1 PRHDT, CDR2 FYEKMQ (reference sequence). V shed 6 bases and J 8 bases; nucleotides not matched to a gene: 15. CDR3 region: CASSSHTGTGIHTIYF. The CDR3, as DNA: TGTGCCAGCAGTTCCCACACCGGGACAGGTATCCACACCATATATTTT.

The V gene is TRBV6-1, the J gene TRBJ2-7; maybe TRBD2 (5 bases). V was cut by 5 bases and J by 4 bases, with 18 bases left in between. The CDR3 extends over 15 amino acids. CDR1 and CDR2 from the germline V gene are MNHNS and SASEGT. CDR3 loop: CASSTVGVGVYEQYF. For the CDR3, the DNA is TGTGCCAGCAGTACGGTGGGAGTAGGTGTATACGAGCAGTACTTC.

This clone came up once. The genes are TRBV5-1 and TRBJ2-5; 8 nucleotides match TRBD1. The CDR3 length is 13 residues. Germline trimming cut 6 bases from V and 5 bases from J; bases unmatched to any gene: 6. Per germline, CDR1 SGHRS and CDR2 YFSETQ. The CDR3 DNA reads TGCGCCAGCACAATATCAGGGGGCGAGACCCAGTACTTC. Translated, it gives CASTISGGETQYF.

The chain carries TRBV4-3 and TRBJ1-4; TRBD1 agrees at 9 bases. This CDR3 has 18 amino acids. After removal of 5 bases from V and 0 bases from J, the junction contained 10 bases not matched to a gene. Germline CDR1 reads LGHNA; CDR2 reads YSLEER. For the CDR3, the DNA is TGCGCCAGCAGCGCACACCCGGACAGGGGAGCAACTAATGAAAAACTGTTTTTT. Amino acids: CASSAHPDRGATNEKLFF.

The chain employs TRBV6-6 and TRBJ2-7; TRBD1 aligns across 9 bases. This CDR3 contains 15 residues. Trimming took 6 bases from V and 4 from J; bases not matched to a gene: 10. The germline V gene encodes CDR1 MNHNY and CDR2 SVGAGI (reference sequence). The CDR3 loop is CASSRSGTGPYEQYF. Here the CDR3 DNA reads TGTGCCAGCAGCCGAAGCGGGACAGGGCCGTACGAGCAGTACTTC.

This clone was seen a single time. This chain links TRBV2 with TRBJ2-1; D is uncertain. The germline V gene has CDR1 SNHLY and CDR2 FYNNEI. The CDR3 has 14 amino acids. Trimming took off 11 bases at V and 6 bases at J, with 20 bases between the two ends. The CDR3 protein is CASQRASAANEQFF. In nucleotides, the CDR3 is TGTGCCTCACAAAGGGCCTCCGCGGCCAATGAGCAGTTCTTC. The variable domain in full, with the rest retrieved from reference TRBV2 and TRBJ2-1, is EPEVTQTPSHQVTQMGQEVILRCVPISNHLYFYWYRQILGQKVEFLVSFYNNEISEKSEIFDDQFSVERPDGSNFTLKIRSTKLEDSAMYFCASQRASAANEQFFGPGTRLTVL.